The 14 T cell receptor beta chains given below trace back to one sample, sequenced in a study of early T cells in non-severe SARS-CoV-2 infection. Using its own MiXCR run on the 5' RACE reads, TCRdb lists one record per CDR3 protein. The sample shows over 60,000 distinct CDR3 sequences, around 10% of them seen only once. The sample in question was whole blood, obtained at baseline. These receptors all stem from an adult who was a healthcare worker with PCR-confirmed SARS-CoV-2 infection or an uninfected control (not recorded which).

J is TRBJ2-3 and V is TRBV5-8; 9 nucleotides match TRBD1. Germline loops: CDR1 SGHTS, CDR2 YDEGEE. With V trimmed by 0 bases and J by 4 bases, 3 bases remained unmatched. The CDR3 is 15 residues long. Here the CDR3 DNA reads TGTGCCAGCAGCTTGGGGACAGGGGTAGCAGATACGCAGTATTTT. As protein: CASSLGTGVADTQYF.

This clonotype showed up just a few times. This rearrangement joins TRBV30 to TRBJ2-7; 8 bases match TRBD1. The CDR3 is made up of 15 amino acids. V lost 0 bases, J lost 2 bases, and 6 bases stayed unmatched. The V gene's germline CDR1 is GTSNPN and CDR2 SVGIG (reference sequence). The CDR3 DNA reads TGTGCCTGGAGTGTAACAGGGGGGCGAACCTACGAGCAGTACTTC. It yields the protein CAWSVTGGRTYEQYF.

In this sample, this clonotype turned up a few times. V gene TRBV6-5 combines with J gene TRBJ1-6; D is perhaps TRBD1 (5 bases). The V and J ends lost 8 bases and 7 bases respectively, with 24 bases between them. The CDR3 loop spans 17 amino acids. From germline, CDR1 is MNHEY and CDR2 SVGAGI. CDR3 coding DNA: TGTGCCAGCCGAATGAGGGACTCTGACCCTTCCAATTCACCCCTCCACTTT. This codes for CASRMRDSDPSNSPLHF.

V is TRBV10-3 and J is TRBJ2-3, with a weak D call TRBD2 (5 bases). V dropped 4 bases and J dropped 2 bases, with 13 bases sitting between them. This CDR3 spans 15 amino acids. Germline-derived CDR1 and CDR2 are ENHRY and SYGVKD. The CDR3 DNA is TGTGCCATCAGTGCTAGGAGCGGATACACAGATACGCAGTATTTT. Amino acids: CAISARSGYTDTQYF.

This clonotype was observed a few times. The gene calls are TRBV7-2 and TRBJ2-1, with 13 bases that match TRBD2. V was clipped by 7 bases and J by 8 bases; unmatched bases: 8. Germline CDR1 reads SGHTA; CDR2 reads FQGNSA. The CDR3 has 15 residues. CDR3 region: CASNLRLAGGDEQFF. The CDR3 nucleotides read TGTGCCAGCAACCTAAGACTAGCGGGGGGAGATGAGCAGTTCTTC.

The sample holds one count of this clonotype. Just one base apart from a much larger clone, this may be a read error. This chain connects TRBV4-1 to TRBJ2-7; D remains ambiguous. The CDR3 runs to 15 residues. With 4 bases removed from V and 5 bases from J, the gap between germline ends came to 18 bases. Per germline, CDR1 MGHRA and CDR2 YSYEKL. The CDR3 spells CASSPGVGITNEQYF. The CDR3 region has the DNA TGCGCCAGCAGCCCTGGGGTAGGGATCACCAACGAGCAGTACTTC.

This clonotype was seen more than once but under ten times. The chain couples TRBV7-9 to TRBJ2-5; D unclear. V lost 5 bases, J lost 7 bases, and 20 bases lay in between. The germline V gene has CDR1 SEHNR and CDR2 FQNEAQ (reference sequence). This CDR3 spans 15 amino acids. CDR3 sequence reads: CASSPPAVAWGTQYF. CDR3 sequence (DNA): TGTGCCAGCAGCCCCCCGGCAGTCGCCTGGGGGACCCAGTACTTC. The variable domain in full, completed from reference TRBV7-9 and TRBJ2-5, reads DTGVSQNPRHKITKRGQNVTFRCDPISEHNRLYWYRQTLGQGPEFLTYFQNEAQLEKSRLLSDRFSAERPKGSFSTLEIQRTEQGDSAMYLCASSPPAVAWGTQYFGPGTRLLVL.

This clonotype was picked up one time. One junction end disagrees with the germline gene, perhaps due to a read error. The rearrangement links TRBV10-3 to TRBJ1-6, with D possibly TRBD1 on 6 matching bases. CDR1 is ENHRY, CDR2 SYGVKD, per germline. CDR3 size: 14 residues. CDR3 bases: TGTGCCACCTATACAGGGACTAGTAATTCACCCCGCCACTTT. Amino acids: CATYTGTSNSPRHF.

This clonotype was seen a few times. The rearrangement uses TRBV5-1 and TRBJ2-7; the D gene is possibly TRBD1 (6 bases). The CDR3 is 13 amino acids. Trimming stripped 3 bases from V and 2 bases from J, with 9 bases between. CDR1 is SGHRS and CDR2 is YFSETQ in the germline V gene. The chain's CDR3 is CASSSRQAYEQYF. In nucleotides, the CDR3 is TGCGCCAGCAGCTCTCGACAGGCCTACGAGCAGTACTTC.

The CDR3 spells CASSQVGGYLPGTEAFF. Written as DNA, the CDR3 is TGTGCCAGCAGCCAAGTAGGCGGTTACCTCCCGGGCACTGAAGCTTTCTTT. The chain joins TRBV3-1 to TRBJ1-1; D gene unclear. The V gene lost 1 base and the J gene lost 4 bases, with 19 bases spanning the gap. Germline-derived CDR1 and CDR2 are LGHDT and YNNKEL (reference sequence). The CDR3 contains 17 residues.

V gene TRBV2 combines with J gene TRBJ2-3, with D perhaps TRBD2 (6 bases). Trimming removed 3 bases at V and 3 bases at J, with 10 bases between. Germline V gene sequence: CDR1 SNHLY, CDR2 FYNNEI. The CDR3 has 14 amino acids. The DNA for the CDR3 is TGTGCCAGCAGTGAGACTAGGAGAACAGATACGCAGTATTTT. This gives the protein CASSETRRTDTQYF.

This clonotype has at least ten counts. V is TRBV11-2 and J is TRBJ2-1; a possible D gene is TRBD2 (6 bases). Trimming took off 5 bases at V and 8 bases at J, with 16 bases between the two ends. This CDR3 region has 14 residues. Germline V gene lookup returns CDR1 SGHAT and CDR2 FQNNGV. The CDR3 DNA sequence: TGTGCCAGCAGCGCCGATGGAGGGTTGGATGAGCAGTTCTTC. It yields the protein CASSADGGLDEQFF.

The chain links TRBV6-5 to TRBJ2-3; the D is unclear. The CDR3 is 13 residues long. Germline V gives CDR1 MNHEY, CDR2 SVGAGI. Trimming removed 7 bases at V and 3 bases at J, with 11 bases between. CDR3 coding DNA: TGTGCCAGCACCGACACAAATACAGATACGCAGTATTTT. This sequence encodes CASTDTNTDTQYF.

This clonotype was seen ten or more times. J is TRBJ1-3 and V is TRBV11-3; D perhaps matches TRBD1 (6 bases). With 5 bases removed from V and 0 bases from J, the gap between germline ends came to 14 bases. This CDR3 comprises 16 residues. Germline V gives CDR1 SGHNT, CDR2 YENEEA. This chain's CDR3 is CASSRGAGHSGNTIYF. CDR3 nucleotides: TGTGCCAGCAGCCGGGGGGCCGGCCACTCTGGAAACACCATATATTTT.